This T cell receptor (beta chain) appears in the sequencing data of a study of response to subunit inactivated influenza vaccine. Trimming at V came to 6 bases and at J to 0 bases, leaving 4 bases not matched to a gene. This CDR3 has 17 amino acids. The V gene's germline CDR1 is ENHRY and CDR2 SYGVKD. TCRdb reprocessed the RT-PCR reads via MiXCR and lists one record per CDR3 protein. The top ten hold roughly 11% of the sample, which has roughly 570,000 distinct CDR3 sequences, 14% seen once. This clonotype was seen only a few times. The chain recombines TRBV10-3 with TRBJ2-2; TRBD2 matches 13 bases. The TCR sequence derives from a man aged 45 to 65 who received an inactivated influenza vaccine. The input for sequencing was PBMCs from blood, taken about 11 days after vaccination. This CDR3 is CAIRGTSGTPNTGELFF. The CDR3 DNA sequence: TGTGCCATCAGAGGGACTAGCGGGACCCCGAACACCGGGGAGCTGTTTTTT.